The sequence of this T cell receptor beta chain was determined in a study of brain T cells in children with intractable seizures. This CDR3 spans 13 amino acids. Germline CDR1 is LNHDA and CDR2 is SQIVND (reference sequence). Trimming cost V 5 bases and J 2 bases, with 9 bases left between them. Measured with immunoSEQ multiplex PCR; TCRdb has only the in-frame clones, and not every one. This sample carries approximately 330,000 clones, 85% to 95% of them seen once, and the ten largest clones take approximately 5%. Time point reported: blood from clinic visit 5 months post-surgery; TSC patient then seizure free.

The sequence came from a boy under two years old with tuberous sclerosis and intractable seizures. The gene calls are TRBV19 and TRBJ1-1; D gene ambiguous. The source material was peripheral blood, sampled less than 6 months after surgery. The CDR3 spells CASSRRPNTEAFF. The DNA for the CDR3 is TGTGCCAGTAGTCGTAGGCCTAACACTGAAGCTTTCTTT.